The 21 T cell receptor beta chains below come from one sample, sequenced in a study of T cells expressing NK-cell markers. TCRdb re-called the 5' RACE reads and shows each CDR3 protein once, DNA omitted. This sample's table reports around 470,000 distinct CDR3 sequences. Sequencing was performed on blood T cells: a sorted CD56 or NKG2C T cell subset, CD4+ or CD8+ T cells, or bulk PBMC T cells (not recorded which). These receptors all come from a woman aged 45-65 years in good health.

The chain links TRBV10-3 to TRBJ2-1; the D call of TRBD1 rests on TCRdb alone, since no DNA is present to check it. Germline CDR1 ENHRY, CDR2 SYGVKD. This CDR3 has 15 residues. CDR3 residues: CAITQTGKEDNEQFF.

The V call is TRBV7-9, the J call TRBJ2-3. Looked up from germline, CDR1 is SEHNR and CDR2 is FQNEAQ (reference sequence). This CDR3 comprises 14 residues. The CDR3: CASSSYRTDDTQYF. The full variable domain, rest sourced from reference TRBV7-9 and TRBJ2-3, is DTGVSQNPRHKITKRGQNVTFRCDPISEHNRLYWYRQTLGQGPEFLTYFQNEAQLEKSRLLSDRFSAERPKGSFSTLEIQRTEQGDSAMYLCASSSYRTDDTQYFGPGTRLTVL.

V is TRBV5-1 and J is TRBJ1-4. CDR3 length: 14 residues. Germline V gene lookup returns CDR1 SGHRS and CDR2 YFSETQ. The CDR3 reads CASSLDRAFEKLFF.

The rearrangement uses TRBV3-1 and TRBJ2-2; the TCRdb call, TRBD1, lacks DNA for checking. Germline V gene lookup returns CDR1 LGHDT and CDR2 YNNKEL (reference sequence). The CDR3 covers 14 residues. CDR3 protein: CASSQERGSGELFF.

The chain recombines TRBV27 with TRBJ1-4. The CDR3 runs to 15 residues. CDR1 is MNHEY, CDR2 SMNVEV, per germline (reference sequence). This CDR3 is CASNRQFGTNEKLFF.

This sequence joins TRBV5-6 and TRBJ1-5; the TRBD1 assignment by TCRdb is unverifiable without DNA. The CDR3 consists of 16 residues. Germline lookup yields CDR1 SGHDT and CDR2 YYEEEE. CDR3: CASSLLAGGVNQPQHF.

V is TRBV5-1 and J is TRBJ2-3; TCRdb's D call of TRBD1 is untestable without DNA. This CDR3 is built from 13 residues. Per germline, CDR1 SGHRS and CDR2 YFSETQ. This CDR3 reads CASSRAGTDTQYF.

The chain recombines TRBV12-3 or TRBV12-4 with TRBJ1-3. This CDR3 is 11 amino acids long. The CDR3 reads CASRAGNTIYF.

The chain has TRBV19 and TRBJ2-5; without DNA, the TCRdb call of TRBD2 cannot be checked. Germline loops: CDR1 LNHDA, CDR2 SQIVND (reference sequence). The CDR3 loop spans 14 amino acids. The CDR3 spells CASSIPGLQETQYF.

The chain carries TRBV27 and TRBJ1-1; the TCRdb call, TRBD1, lacks DNA for checking. This CDR3 comprises 15 residues. The germline V gene encodes CDR1 MNHEY and CDR2 SMNVEV (reference sequence). CDR3 residues: CASSAWDTRNTEAFF.

J is TRBJ1-2 and V is TRBV29-1. The CDR3 covers 13 residues. Per the germline V gene, CDR1 is SQVTM and CDR2 is ANQGSEA. This chain's CDR3 is CSVRDSGYYGYTF.

The V and J genes are TRBV5-1 and TRBJ2-1. The CDR3 totals 15 residues. Germline CDR1 is SGHRS and CDR2 is YFSETQ. CDR3 in amino acids: CASSLLGSSYNEQFF. The full variable domain, with the rest looked up from reference TRBV5-1 and TRBJ2-1, is KAGVTQTPRYLIKTRGQQVTLSCSPISGHRSVSWYQQTPGQGLQFLFEYFSETQRNKGNFPGRFSGRQFSNSRSEMNVSTLELGDSALYLCASSLLGSSYNEQFFGPGTRLTVL.

The chain couples TRBV5-1 to TRBJ2-1; without DNA, the TCRdb call of TRBD2 cannot be checked. CDR3 length: 16 residues. Germline values: CDR1 SGHRS, CDR2 YFSETQ. This CDR3 is CASSAPSGRALNEQFF. Full variable domain (remainder filled in from reference TRBV5-1 and TRBJ2-1): KAGVTQTPRYLIKTRGQQVTLSCSPISGHRSVSWYQQTPGQGLQFLFEYFSETQRNKGNFPGRFSGRQFSNSRSEMNVSTLELGDSALYLCASSAPSGRALNEQFFGPGTRLTVL.

The chain joins TRBV19 to TRBJ2-2; TCRdb designates TRBD1, a call that cannot be tested without DNA. CDR1 and CDR2 (germline): LNHDA, SQIVND (reference sequence). There are 16 residues in the CDR3. This CDR3 is CASSRTGTGVPGELFF.

The chain combines TRBV24-1 with TRBJ2-2; TCRdb outputs TRBD2, but without DNA this stays unchecked. CDR1 is KGHDR, CDR2 SFDVKD, per germline. The CDR3 extends over 19 amino acids. CDR3 loop: CATSDLPRGREVDTGELFF.

The chain employs TRBV4-2 and TRBJ2-3. The CDR3 sequence is 13 residues long. Per germline, CDR1 LGHNA and CDR2 YNFKEQ. The CDR3 loop reads CASSQERLGTQYF.

The chain combines TRBV29-1 with TRBJ2-4; TCRdb's assignment of TRBD1 cannot be checked, as there is no DNA. Per the germline V gene, CDR1 is SQVTM and CDR2 is ANQGSEA. The CDR3 length is 15 residues. The CDR3 is CSVILHGAAKNIQYF. Full variable domain (missing parts from reference TRBV29-1 and TRBJ2-4): SAVISQKPSRDICQRGTSLTIQCQVDSQVTMMFWYRQQPGQSLTLIATANQGSEATYESGFVIDKFPISRPNLTFSTLTVSNMSPEDSSIYLCSVILHGAAKNIQYFGAGTRLSVL.

The V call is TRBV5-1, the J call TRBJ2-3; TCRdb's D call of TRBD1 is untestable without DNA. The V gene's germline CDR1 is SGHRS and CDR2 YFSETQ. The CDR3 is made up of 15 amino acids. CDR3 in amino acids: CASSLEQGWTDTQYF.

The V call is TRBV20-1, the J call TRBJ2-3; the D gene TCRdb calls, TRBD2, cannot be checked with no DNA. Germline values: CDR1 DFQATT, CDR2 SNEGSKA (reference sequence). The CDR3 extends over 14 amino acids. Here the CDR3 reads CSASPSGSGDTQYF.

V gene TRBV19 combines with J gene TRBJ2-6. Germline assignment: CDR1 LNHDA and CDR2 SQIVND (reference sequence). The length of the CDR3 is 14 residues. The CDR3: CASRIAGGANVLTF. The full variable domain, rest sourced from reference TRBV19 and TRBJ2-6, is DGGITQSPKYLFRKEGQNVTLSCEQNLNHDAMYWYRQDPGQGLRLIYYSQIVNDFQKGDIAEGYSVSREKKESFPLTVTSAQKNPTAFYLCASRIAGGANVLTFGAGSRLTVL.

This chain connects TRBV10-3 to TRBJ2-1; TCRdb names TRBD2, which stays unverified in the absence of DNA. The CDR3 runs to 11 residues. Per the germline V gene, CDR1 is ENHRY and CDR2 is SYGVKD. The CDR3 sequence: CAIRGSGEQFF.